This paragraph covers one T cell receptor (beta chain) sequence. Its antigen is not known. The sample comes from a study of T cells expressing NK-cell markers. Study-wide background: Sorted CD3+CD56+NKG2C+, CD3+CD56+NKG2C- and CD3+CD56-NKG2C+ T cells supplied TCR beta repertoires. General study findings and limits: These clonotypes also led the CD3+CD56-NKG2C+ fraction in a handful of donors. Five or six of the donors carried dominant NKG2C+ clonotypes that took up about 1.0-7.5% of their CD8+ T cells.

Each CDR3 protein gets one entry in TCRdb, which reprocessed the 5' RACE reads and gives no DNA. With roughly 120,000 distinct CDR3 sequences in the sample, the ten largest clones hold around 18%. This CDR3 region has 14 residues. Germline CDR1 is MDHEN and CDR2 is SYDVKM. The receptor was isolated from a woman between 18 and 70 years old in good health. The specimen sequenced was blood T cells: a sorted CD56 or NKG2C T cell subset, CD4+ or CD8+ T cells, or bulk PBMC T cells (not recorded which). The chain uses TRBV28 and TRBJ2-2. CDR3 residues: CASSIGPDTGELFF. Using reference TRBV28 and TRBJ2-2 for the parts outside the CDR3, the full variable domain is DVKVTQSSRYLVKRTGEKVFLECVQDMDHENMFWYRQDPGLGLRLIYFSYDVKMKEKGDIPEGYSVSREKKERFSLILESASTNQTSMYLCASSIGPDTGELFFGEGSRLTVL.